This T cell receptor beta chain was found in a study of shared clonotypes between healthy human individuals. Germline lookup yields CDR1 SGHAT and CDR2 FQNNGV. The CDR3 covers 18 residues. V was cut by 1 base and J by 2 bases, with 20 bases left in between. Deep-level assay runs were performed. The material for each subset, its genomic DNA, was split evenly across several immunoSEQ plates. Libraries were prepared by immunoSEQ multiplex PCR; TCRdb keeps only in-frame clonotypes and omits some of them. Found here are 500,000 to 650,000 clones, around 78% of them singletons; the top ten hold about 12%. Sequencing was carried out using PBMCs. The clonotype comes from a woman between 40 and 50 years old in good health. Some clones in this sample may be carry-over from other donors' samples. The V call is TRBV11-2, the J call TRBJ2-5, with D uncertain. The CDR3 here is CASSLGVRVSQPQETQYF. The CDR3 DNA sequence: TGTGCCAGCAGCTTAGGGGTTCGCGTGTCGCAGCCTCAAGAGACCCAGTACTTC.